One and the same sample provided the 23 T cell receptor beta chains below, sequenced in a study of shared clonotypes between healthy human individuals. This table comes from immunoSEQ multiplex PCR, and its TCRdb copy is limited to in-frame clones, with some not included. In the table there are about 2 million clones, about 95% of which are singletons. Selected positively for CCR7 and CD45RO-negative, naive CD8 cells excluded terminally differentiated effector memory CD45RA+ cells. The material sequenced was naive CD8+ T cells sorted from blood. The source of these receptors is a young man in good health.

This sequence joins TRBV27 and TRBJ1-6; D may be TRBD1 (5 bases). V lost 1 base, J lost 8 bases, and 21 bases lay in between. Looked up from germline, CDR1 is MNHEY and CDR2 is SMNVEV (reference sequence). The CDR3 runs 18 residues. The CDR3 DNA sequence: TGTGCCAGCAGTTTATTGGGGGAGAGCCATCCGAGGTATTCACCCCTCCACTTT. This gives the protein CASSLLGESHPRYSPLHF.

This clone appeared once. Here the CDR3 DNA reads TGTGCCAGCAGCTCCTTCTCGACAGGGGGCGCGAACACCGGGGAGCTGTTTTTT. Translated: CASSSFSTGGANTGELFF. The V and J genes are TRBV7-9 and TRBJ2-2; 10 bases match TRBD1. Trimming removed 4 bases from V and 0 bases from J; junction bases left unmatched: 8. Per the germline V gene, CDR1 is SEHNR and CDR2 is FQNEAQ (reference sequence). The CDR3 totals 18 residues.

This clone was observed once. V is TRBV28 and J is TRBJ1-5; D gene uncertain. The germline CDR1 and CDR2 sequences are MDHEN and SYDVKM. CDR3 size: 16 residues. V lost 7 bases to trimming and J lost 0 bases, with 16 bases between them. DNA of the CDR3: TGTGCCAGCACCCCGACGGGATTGGGTAGCAATCAGCCCCAGCATTTT. Translation gives CASTPTGLGSNQPQHF.

The rearrangement joins TRBV4-2 to TRBJ2-5, with D unresolved. V was clipped by 0 bases and J by 1 base, with 3 bases between them. Germline CDR1 is LGHNA and CDR2 is YNFKEQ. The CDR3 is 13 residues long. CDR3 sequence (DNA): TGTGCCAGCAGCCAAGACTCCCAAGAGACCCAGTACTTC. Residues: CASSQDSQETQYF.

The chain couples TRBV5-6 to TRBJ2-1; perhaps D is TRBD1 or TRBD2 (5 bases each). Trimming left V 2 bases short and J 14 bases short, with 14 bases between. Germline CDR1 SGHDT, CDR2 YYEEEE. The CDR3 is 12 amino acids. This CDR3 is CASSFLEGMEFF. DNA of the CDR3: TGTGCCAGCAGCTTTCTCGAGGGGATGGAGTTCTTC.

J is TRBJ1-6 and V is TRBV28; no reliable D call. This CDR3 region has 14 residues. CDR1 and CDR2 from the germline V gene are MDHEN and SYDVKM. V gave up 6 bases and J gave up 6 bases, with 12 bases separating them. The CDR3 region has the DNA TGTGCCAGCAGCACCTCCCTAAGTAATTCACCCCTCCACTTT. It yields the protein CASSTSLSNSPLHF.

The rearrangement links TRBV7-9 to TRBJ1-1; D is possibly TRBD1 (5 bases). The ends were cut back, 4 bases at V and 5 bases at J, with 11 bases in the middle. The CDR3 has 13 residues. Per germline, CDR1 SEHNR and CDR2 FQNEAQ (reference sequence). CDR3: CASSSGVRTEAFF. The CDR3 nucleotides are TGTGCCAGCAGCTCGGGGGTTCGGACTGAAGCTTTCTTT.

The V call is TRBV6-4, the J call TRBJ2-7; D remains ambiguous. This CDR3 is 11 amino acids long. CDR1 and CDR2 from the germline V gene are MRHNA and SNTAGT. Trimming left V 8 bases short and J 2 bases short, with 7 bases between. Here the CDR3 DNA reads TGTGCCAGCGACTCTGCCTACGAGCAGTACTTC. Translated, it gives CASDSAYEQYF.

The chain combines TRBV6-5 with TRBJ2-3; D remains ambiguous. Per the germline V gene, CDR1 is MNHEY and CDR2 is SVGAGI. This CDR3 region has 13 residues. The V end lost 2 bases, the J end lost 3 bases, and 6 bases lay between the germline ends. CDR3 DNA: TGTGCCAGCAGTTACACTCAAACAGATACGCAGTATTTT. The encoded protein is CASSYTQTDTQYF.

Comment on this clone: Other DNA variants within this sample encode the same CDR3. The rearrangement uses TRBV5-6 and TRBJ2-7, with 8 bases identical to TRBD1. After removal of 2 bases from V and 3 bases from J, the junction contained 7 bases not matched to a gene. The germline V gene has CDR1 SGHDT and CDR2 YYEEEE. The CDR3 is 15 amino acids. The CDR3 sequence is CASSLGGTGVYEQYF. In DNA, the CDR3 is TGTGCCAGCAGCTTAGGAGGGACAGGAGTCTACGAGCAGTACTTC.

In regard to this clone: Within the sample, other DNA sequences also encode this same CDR3. The chain is built from TRBV9 and TRBJ2-2, with a tentative D call TRBD2 (6 bases). The CDR3 consists of 15 residues. The V gene's germline CDR1 is SGDLS and CDR2 YYNGEE. With 0 bases removed from V and 1 base from J, the gap between germline ends came to 7 bases. The CDR3 sequence is CASSVDGGNTGELFF. CDR3 coding DNA: TGTGCCAGCAGCGTAGACGGGGGGAACACCGGGGAGCTGTTTTTT.

The V gene is TRBV6-5, the J gene TRBJ2-2; tentative D call: TRBD2 (6 bases). Germline V gives CDR1 MNHEY, CDR2 SVGAGI. The CDR3 runs 13 residues. With 6 bases removed from V and 7 bases from J, the gap between germline ends came to 12 bases. CDR3 coding DNA: TGTGCCAGCAGAGCCTCGGGGGACGGGGAGCTGTTTTTT. Its translation: CASRASGDGELFF.

This clone was counted a single time. This chain uses TRBV27 with TRBJ2-5, with D possibly TRBD2 on 5 matching bases. This CDR3 contains 17 residues. CDR1 and CDR2 from the germline V gene are MNHEY and SMNVEV (reference sequence). Trimming took off 5 bases at V and 5 bases at J, with 24 bases between the two ends. In DNA form, the CDR3 reads TGTGCCAGCAGTCTTAGCTCCGGGCGGGCGGCTTTGGAGACCCAGTACTTC. This translates into CASSLSSGRAALETQYF.

The V gene is TRBV27, the J gene TRBJ2-7, with 8 bases that match TRBD2. Per germline, CDR1 MNHEY and CDR2 SMNVEV (reference sequence). CDR3 length: 14 amino acids. Trimming at V came to 6 bases and at J to 3 bases, leaving 7 bases not matched to a gene. CDR3 residues: CASSAGGARYEQYF. DNA of the CDR3: TGTGCCAGCAGCGCCGGGGGGGCCCGCTACGAGCAGTACTTC.

This clone was picked up one time. V gene TRBV27 combines with J gene TRBJ2-7; 9 nucleotides line up with TRBD2. The germline V gene has CDR1 MNHEY and CDR2 SMNVEV (reference sequence). The CDR3 runs to 14 residues. The V segment lost 5 bases and the J segment 6 bases; nucleotides outside the gene matches: 8. CDR3 loop: CASSLLAGGLEQYF. CDR3 coding DNA: TGTGCCAGCAGTCTCCTTGCGGGAGGGCTCGAGCAGTACTTC.

The V gene is TRBV27, the J gene TRBJ1-2; 9 bases are shared with TRBD1. There are 13 residues in the CDR3. The germline V gene has CDR1 MNHEY and CDR2 SMNVEV (reference sequence). J gave up 7 bases and V 6 bases, and 6 bases lay outside the gene matches. The CDR3 DNA sequence: TGTGCCAGCAGCCCTACAGGGGGCCTTGGCTACACCTTC. Encoded protein: CASSPTGGLGYTF.

As to this clone: The sample has other DNA sequences that encode this CDR3 too. The chain has TRBV9 and TRBJ2-7, with no clear D. Germline assignment: CDR1 SGDLS and CDR2 YYNGEE. The CDR3 extends over 13 amino acids. Trimming pared 0 bases from V and 4 bases from J, leaving 8 bases between. The CDR3 DNA is TGTGCCAGCAGCGTAGAGGTAGGGTACGAGCAGTACTTC. Protein product: CASSVEVGYEQYF.

The DNA of the CDR3 is TGTGCCAGCAGCCCGGGACTAGCGGGGGAGAACACCGGGGAGCTGTTTTTT. Residues: CASSPGLAGENTGELFF. This chain links TRBV7-8 with TRBJ2-2; TRBD2 agrees at 14 bases. The CDR3 is 17 amino acids. V dropped 5 bases and J dropped 1; count of bases not matched to a gene: 3. The germline V gene encodes CDR1 SGHVS and CDR2 FQNEAQ.

In the case of this clone: Other nucleotide sequences in the sample specify the same CDR3. The gene calls are TRBV9 and TRBJ2-7; 9 bases line up with TRBD2. CDR3 length: 14 amino acids. V shed 4 bases, J shed 4 bases, and the junction held 6 bases outside the gene matches. Germline CDR1 and CDR2: SGDLS and YYNGEE. The CDR3 protein is CASSPGREGYEQYF. Written as DNA, the CDR3 is TGTGCCAGCAGCCCCGGGCGGGAGGGTTACGAGCAGTACTTC.

Turning to this clone: Additional DNA sequences in this sample encode the identical CDR3. The rearrangement joins TRBV5-4 to TRBJ2-7, with D possibly matching TRBD1 (5 bases). The V gene's germline CDR1 is SGHNT and CDR2 YYREEE (reference sequence). This CDR3 region has 13 residues. Deletions cut 3 bases from V and 1 base from J, with 8 bases between. CDR3: CASSWGDSYEQYF. DNA for the CDR3: TGTGCCAGCAGCTGGGGCGATTCCTACGAGCAGTACTTC.

CDR3 coding DNA: TGCACCAGCAGCCAACCCAACCCCGGCAGCAATGAAAAACTGTTTTTT. Translating gives CTSSQPNPGSNEKLFF. The V call is TRBV1, the J call TRBJ1-4. TRBV1 represents a pseudogene. The CDR3 runs to 16 residues.

The chain recombines TRBV5-1 with TRBJ2-2, with TRBD2 identical over 7 bases. Germline CDR1 and CDR2: SGHRS and YFSETQ. This CDR3 has 17 amino acids. Trimming at V came to 2 bases and at J to 5 bases, leaving 12 bases not matched to a gene. CDR3 DNA sequence: TGCGCCAGCAGCTTAGAACCGGCGGGACTAACGACCGGGGAGCTGTTTTTT. This translates into CASSLEPAGLTTGELFF.

The rearrangement uses TRBV10-1 and TRBJ2-2; D possibly matches TRBD1 or TRBD2 (7 bases each). The CDR3 length is 14 residues. Germline-derived CDR1 and CDR2 are WNHNN and SYGVQD (reference sequence). Trimming shortened V by 6 bases and J by 5 bases, and 13 bases separated the two germline ends. The CDR3 sequence is CASRYRGGTGELFF. CDR3 coding DNA: TGCGCCAGCAGATACAGGGGAGGGACCGGGGAGCTGTTTTTT.